A selection of T cell receptor beta chains follows, all from one sample in a study of blood T cell repertoires in COVID-19. TCRdb's table, derived via immunoSEQ multiplex PCR, lists solely in-frame clones and lacks some. This sample has 68,000 or so clones; 75% to 90% occur once, and the top ten carry about 2.4%. The sample taken for sequencing was peripheral blood. The receptors come from a human donor in a cohort sampled during active COVID-19. Both conserved end residues are part of each CDR3. Fields, in order: J gene, D gene, V gene, clone size, CDR3 DNA, CDR3 protein. The D gene is left open where the match is weak. A clone size is listed for some rows: how often the clone was seen (once, few, many), or a class if it is expanded.

TRBJ2-3	TRBD1	TRBV11-3	.	TGTGCCAGCAGCTTAGGACAGGGGGCGACAGATACGCAGTATTTT	CASSLGQGATDTQYF
TRBJ1-1	.	TRBV7-9	.	TGTGCCAGCAGCTTCTGGACGGGGTCGAGTAAATTAGGAGCTTTCTTT	CASSFWTGSSKLGAFF
TRBJ2-1	.	TRBV7-9	.	TGTGCCAGCAGCTCCCCGGGGGGGAACAGGGGTCTCACCAATGAGCAGTTCTTC	CASSSPGGNRGLTNEQFF
TRBJ1-2	.	TRBV2	.	TGTGCCAGCAAAAACAGGAACCTTGAAGGCTACACCTTC	CASKNRNLEGYTF
TRBJ1-5	TRBD1	TRBV7-2	once	TGTGCCAGCAGCTTCGCCGGGACAGGGATTTATCAGCCCCAGCATTTT	CASSFAGTGIYQPQHF
TRBJ1-2	TRBD1	TRBV29-1	.	TGCAGCGTGGGACAGGGGGCGCGGGGTGGCTACACCTTC	CSVGQGARGGYTF
TRBJ1-2	.	TRBV28	.	TGTGCCAGCAGTTTAGGCTGGGGCCGGGGCTACACCTTC	CASSLGWGRGYTF
TRBJ2-7	TRBD2	TRBV5-1	.	TGCGCCAGCAGCGAGCAGGCTAGCGGGAGTTACGAGCAGTACTTC	CASSEQASGSYEQYF
TRBJ2-7	.	TRBV5-5	once	TGTGCCAGCAGCCTAGCTGACAGGAGATCCTACGAGCAGTACTTC	CASSLADRRSYEQYF
TRBJ2-3	TRBD1	TRBV20-1	.	TGCAGTGCTAGTAGAATCGTTGGGACAGGGGCCACAGATACGCAGTATTTT	CSASRIVGTGATDTQYF
TRBJ1-1	.	TRBV18	.	TGTGCCAGCTCACCACGGTGGGACGGGGGTTCTGAAGCTTTCTTT	CASSPRWDGGSEAFF
TRBJ2-2	.	TRBV18	.	TGTGCCAGCTCCCTCGTAGGGGGAAAAGCCGGGGAGCTGTTTTTT	CASSLVGGKAGELFF
TRBJ2-7	.	TRBV27	.	TGTGCCAGCCGGCTCGCGGGTGGCTCCAACGAGCAGTACTTC	CASRLAGGSNEQYF
TRBJ2-7	TRBD1	TRBV28	.	TGTGCCAGCAGTTTGACTCCGGGACAGGGCTCAGTGGACTTC	CASSLTPGQGSVDF
TRBJ1-4	TRBD1	TRBV7-9	.	TGTGCCAGCAGCCCCGATGTGACAGGGTCGGTGCAAAAACTGTTTTTT	CASSPDVTGSVQKLFF
TRBJ1-4	TRBD1	TRBV30	.	TGTGCCTGGAGTGTTCAGGGACAGTCGGTTCCTAATGAAAAACTGTTTTTT	CAWSVQGQSVPNEKLFF
TRBJ2-7	TRBD1	TRBV2	.	TGTGCCAGCAGAGAACGGACAGGGGGCTTGACGGCGGAGCCCTACGAGCAGTACTTC	CASRERTGGLTAEPYEQYF
TRBJ2-3	TRBD2	TRBV2	.	TGTGCCAGCAGTGAGGGAGCGGGGGGGCCGGGCACAGATACGCAGTATTTT	CASSEGAGGPGTDTQYF
TRBJ2-3	.	TRBV27	.	TGTGCCAGCAGGGAAGACAGGAGATCAGGGACAGATACGCAGTATTTT	CASREDRRSGTDTQYF
TRBJ2-5	.	TRBV10-3	.	TGTGCCATCAGTGGGACAGCGAAACAAGAGACCCAGTACTTC	CAISGTAKQETQYF
TRBJ1-2	.	TRBV5-4	.	TGTGCCAGCAGCGACCCCTCAGGGGCTGGGTATGGCTACACCTTC	CASSDPSGAGYGYTF
TRBJ1-2	TRBD1	TRBV2	once	TGTGCCAGCCGAGAAAGGACAGGGGGGACGTATGGCTACACCTTC	CASRERTGGTYGYTF
TRBJ1-1	TRBD1	TRBV5-4	once	TGTGCCAGCAGCCCCGGGACAGCCAAGGGCACTGAAGCTTTCTTT	CASSPGTAKGTEAFF
TRBJ1-3	.	TRBV29-1	.	TGCAGCGTTTTGCGCTCTGGAAACACCATATATTTT	CSVLRSGNTIYF
TRBJ2-2	TRBD2	TRBV5-1	.	TGCGCCAGCAGCCATGGGACTAGCGGGAGGAACACCGGGGAGCTGTTTTTT	CASSHGTSGRNTGELFF
TRBJ2-3	TRBD2	TRBV6-2/TRBV6-3	.	TGTGCCAGCAGCAACGCCCGGACTAGCGGGTCGCAGTATTTT	CASSNARTSGSQYF
TRBJ2-3	.	TRBV10-1	.	TGCGCCAGCAGTGATGGTTATTTCGGGGATACGCAGTATTTT	CASSDGYFGDTQYF
TRBJ1-2	.	TRBV4-1	.	TGCGCCAGCAGCCAAGAAGAACGGAGGCCCGGCTACACCTTC	CASSQEERRPGYTF
TRBJ2-1	.	TRBV6-5	.	TGTGCCAGCAAGCTGGGTGGGGGCGCCTACAATGAGCAGTTCTTC	CASKLGGGAYNEQFF
TRBJ2-3	TRBD2	TRBV5-1	.	TGCGCCAGCAGCTTGGGTAGCGGGAGGGGCCCCGATACGCAGTATTTT	CASSLGSGRGPDTQYF
TRBJ2-7	.	TRBV28	.	TGTGCCAGCAGACGGACAAGCCCGCAAGGCGAGCAGTACTTC	CASRRTSPQGEQYF
TRBJ2-3	TRBD2	TRBV5-4	few	TGTGCCAGCAGCCGCAGGACTAGCGGTAGCACAGATACGCAGTATTTT	CASSRRTSGSTDTQYF
TRBJ2-7	TRBD2	TRBV7-2	.	TGTGCCAGCAGCTTTGCCGGCCGGCGGGAGGTCCAGCAGTACTTC	CASSFAGRREVQQYF
TRBJ1-2	TRBD1	TRBV29-1	.	TGCAGCGTTGATTCGGTAGGACAGGGGCTCTATGGCTACACCTTC	CSVDSVGQGLYGYTF
TRBJ1-1	TRBD1	TRBV28	few	TGTGCCAGCAGTTTGACAGGGAGGAGGGCTTTCTTT	CASSLTGRRAFF
TRBJ2-7	.	TRBV30	.	TGTGCCTGGAGTACCAGACTAGTAGAGCAGTACTTC	CAWSTRLVEQYF
TRBJ1-2	.	TRBV2	.	TGTGCCAGCAGTGGGGCAGGGGCCAACTATGGCTACACCTTC	CASSGAGANYGYTF
TRBJ2-5	.	TRBV27	.	TGTGCCAGCAGTCCAAGACAGCAAGAGACCCAGTACTTC	CASSPRQQETQYF
TRBJ1-1	.	TRBV7-9	.	TGTGCCAGCAGTACAAACAGGGATAACACTGAAGCTTTCTTT	CASSTNRDNTEAFF
TRBJ2-7	.	TRBV28	.	TGTGCCAGCACGGTCGCGACACCGACCTACGAGCAGTACTTC	CASTVATPTYEQYF
TRBJ1-1	.	TRBV5-4	.	TGTGCCAGCAGCACTCTTACTCGGGGAGGCGCTTACACTGAAGCTTTCTTT	CASSTLTRGGAYTEAFF